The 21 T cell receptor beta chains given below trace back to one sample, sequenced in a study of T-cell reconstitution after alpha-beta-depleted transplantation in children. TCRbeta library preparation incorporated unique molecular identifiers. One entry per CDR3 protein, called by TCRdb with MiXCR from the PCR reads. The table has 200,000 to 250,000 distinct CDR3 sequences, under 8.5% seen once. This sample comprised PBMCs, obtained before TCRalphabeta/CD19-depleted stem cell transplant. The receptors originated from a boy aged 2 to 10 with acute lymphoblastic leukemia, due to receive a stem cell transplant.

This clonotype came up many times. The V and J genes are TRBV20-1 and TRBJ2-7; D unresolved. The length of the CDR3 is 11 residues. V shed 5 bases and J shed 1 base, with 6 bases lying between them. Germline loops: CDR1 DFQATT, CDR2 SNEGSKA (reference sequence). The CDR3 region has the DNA TGCAGTGCTCGCCTATCCTACGAGCAGTACTTC. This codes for CSARLSYEQYF.

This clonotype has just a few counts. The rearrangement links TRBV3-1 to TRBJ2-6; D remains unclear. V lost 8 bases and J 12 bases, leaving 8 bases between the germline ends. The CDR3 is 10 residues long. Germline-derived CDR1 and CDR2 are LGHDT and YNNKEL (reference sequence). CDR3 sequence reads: CASGPSVLTF. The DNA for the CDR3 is TGTGCCAGCGGCCCCTCCGTCCTGACTTTC.

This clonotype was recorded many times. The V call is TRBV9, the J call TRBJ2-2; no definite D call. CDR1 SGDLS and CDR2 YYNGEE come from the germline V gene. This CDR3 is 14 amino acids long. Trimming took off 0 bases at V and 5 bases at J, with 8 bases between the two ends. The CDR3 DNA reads TGTGCCAGCAGCGTAGGTTTGGGGACCGGGGAGCTGTTTTTT. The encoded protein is CASSVGLGTGELFF.

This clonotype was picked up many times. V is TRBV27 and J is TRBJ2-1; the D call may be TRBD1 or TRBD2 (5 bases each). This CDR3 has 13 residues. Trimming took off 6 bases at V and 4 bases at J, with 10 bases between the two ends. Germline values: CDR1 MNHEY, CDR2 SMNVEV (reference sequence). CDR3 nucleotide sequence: TGTGCCAGCAGACGGGGCGGGTACAATGAGCAGTTCTTC. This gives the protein CASRRGGYNEQFF.

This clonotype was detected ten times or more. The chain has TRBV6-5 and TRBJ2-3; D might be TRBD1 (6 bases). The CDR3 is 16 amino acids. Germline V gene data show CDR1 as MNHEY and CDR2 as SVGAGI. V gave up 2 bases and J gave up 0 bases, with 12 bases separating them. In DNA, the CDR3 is TGTGCCAGCAGTTACCCCCCCAGGGGTAGCACAGATACGCAGTATTTT. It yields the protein CASSYPPRGSTDTQYF.

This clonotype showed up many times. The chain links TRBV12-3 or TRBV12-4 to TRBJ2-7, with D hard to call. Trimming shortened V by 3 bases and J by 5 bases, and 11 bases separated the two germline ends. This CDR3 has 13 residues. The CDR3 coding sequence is TGTGCCAGCAGTTTTAGTAGTCGGGACGAGCAGTACTTC. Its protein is CASSFSSRDEQYF.

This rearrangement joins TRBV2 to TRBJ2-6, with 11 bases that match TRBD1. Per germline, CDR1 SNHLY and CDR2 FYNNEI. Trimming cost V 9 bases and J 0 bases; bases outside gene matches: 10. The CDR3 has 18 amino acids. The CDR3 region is CARSIRDRGFSGANVLTF. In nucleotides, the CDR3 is TGTGCCAGGTCCATCCGGGACAGGGGGTTCTCTGGGGCCAACGTCCTGACTTTC.

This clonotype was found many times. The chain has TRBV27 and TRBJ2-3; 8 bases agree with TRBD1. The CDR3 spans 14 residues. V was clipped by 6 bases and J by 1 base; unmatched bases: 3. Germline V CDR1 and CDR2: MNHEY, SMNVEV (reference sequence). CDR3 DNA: TGTGCCAGCAGCAGGGGGCCTGGCACAGATACGCAGTATTTT. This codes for CASSRGPGTDTQYF.

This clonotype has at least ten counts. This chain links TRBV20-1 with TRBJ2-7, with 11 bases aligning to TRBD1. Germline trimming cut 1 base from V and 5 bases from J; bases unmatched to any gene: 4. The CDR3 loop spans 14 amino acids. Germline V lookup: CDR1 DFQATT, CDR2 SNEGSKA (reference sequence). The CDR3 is CSARGWDRGNEQYF. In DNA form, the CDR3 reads TGCAGTGCTAGAGGGTGGGACAGGGGGAACGAGCAGTACTTC.

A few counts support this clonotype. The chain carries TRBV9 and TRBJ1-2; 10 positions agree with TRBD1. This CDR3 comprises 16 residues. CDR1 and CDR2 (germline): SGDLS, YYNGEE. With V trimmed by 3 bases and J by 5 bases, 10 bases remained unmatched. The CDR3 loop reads CASSATPTGGDYGYTF. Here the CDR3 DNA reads TGTGCCAGCAGCGCTACTCCGACAGGGGGCGATTATGGCTACACCTTC.

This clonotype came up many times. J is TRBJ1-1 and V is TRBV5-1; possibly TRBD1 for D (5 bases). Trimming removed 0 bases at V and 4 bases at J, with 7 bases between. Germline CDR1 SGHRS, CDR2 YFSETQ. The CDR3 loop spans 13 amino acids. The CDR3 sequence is CASSLDGATEAFF. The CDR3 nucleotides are TGCGCCAGCAGCTTGGACGGGGCCACTGAAGCTTTCTTT.

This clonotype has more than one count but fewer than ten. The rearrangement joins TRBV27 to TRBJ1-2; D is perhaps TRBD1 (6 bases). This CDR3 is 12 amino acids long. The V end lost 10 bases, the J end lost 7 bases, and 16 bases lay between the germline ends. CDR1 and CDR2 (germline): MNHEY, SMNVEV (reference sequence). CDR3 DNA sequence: TGTGCCACCTGGCAGGGGTCCTCTGGCTACACCTTC. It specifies CATWQGSSGYTF.

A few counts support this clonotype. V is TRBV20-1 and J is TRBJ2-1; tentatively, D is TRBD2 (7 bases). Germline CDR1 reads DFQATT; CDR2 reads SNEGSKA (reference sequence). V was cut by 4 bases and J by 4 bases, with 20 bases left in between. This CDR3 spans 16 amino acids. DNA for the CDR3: TGCAGTGCTATCCAGAGGGGGGGGTTATTTTACAATGAGCAGTTCTTC. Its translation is CSAIQRGGLFYNEQFF.

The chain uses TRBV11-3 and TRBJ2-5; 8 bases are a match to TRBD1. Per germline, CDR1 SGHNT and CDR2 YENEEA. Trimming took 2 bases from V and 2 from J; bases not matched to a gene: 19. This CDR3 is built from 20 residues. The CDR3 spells CASSLRGAGQGGGLQETQYF. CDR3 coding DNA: TGTGCCAGCAGCTTACGAGGGGCTGGACAGGGAGGAGGGTTACAAGAGACCCAGTACTTC.

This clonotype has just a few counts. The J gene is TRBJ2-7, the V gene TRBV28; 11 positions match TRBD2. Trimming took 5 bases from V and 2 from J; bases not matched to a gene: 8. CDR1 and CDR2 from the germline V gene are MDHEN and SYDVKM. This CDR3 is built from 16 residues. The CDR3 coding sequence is TGTGCCAGCAGTCCGGCCACTAGCGGGAGTGCCTACGAGCAGTACTTC. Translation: CASSPATSGSAYEQYF.

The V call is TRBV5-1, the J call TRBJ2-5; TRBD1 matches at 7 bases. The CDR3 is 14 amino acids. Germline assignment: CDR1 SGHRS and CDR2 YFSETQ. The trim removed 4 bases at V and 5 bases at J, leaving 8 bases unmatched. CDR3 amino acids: CASSSGQVRETQYF. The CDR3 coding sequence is TGCGCCAGCAGCAGCGGACAGGTCAGGGAGACCCAGTACTTC.

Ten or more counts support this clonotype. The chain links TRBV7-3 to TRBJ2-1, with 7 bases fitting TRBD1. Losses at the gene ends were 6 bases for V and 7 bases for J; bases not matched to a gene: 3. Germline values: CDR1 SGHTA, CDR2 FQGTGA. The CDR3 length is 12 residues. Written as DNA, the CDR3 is TGTGCCAGCAGTGAGGGGGCGAATGAGCAGTTCTTC. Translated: CASSEGANEQFF.

The CDR3 DNA follows: TGTGCCAGCAGTTTGGACCTCTCGAGGGGCTACACCTTC. Amino acid sequence: CASSLDLSRGYTF. The chain has TRBV28 and TRBJ1-2, with D unclear. There are 13 residues in the CDR3. The germline V gene encodes CDR1 MDHEN and CDR2 SYDVKM. The ends were cut back, 3 bases at V and 8 bases at J, with 13 bases in the middle.

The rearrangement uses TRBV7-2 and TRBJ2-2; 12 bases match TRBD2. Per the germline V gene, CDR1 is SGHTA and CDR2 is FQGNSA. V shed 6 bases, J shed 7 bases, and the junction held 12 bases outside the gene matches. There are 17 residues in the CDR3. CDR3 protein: CASSRMASGGAVGELFF. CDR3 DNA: TGTGCCAGCAGTCGAATGGCTAGCGGGGGGGCCGTCGGGGAGCTGTTTTTT.

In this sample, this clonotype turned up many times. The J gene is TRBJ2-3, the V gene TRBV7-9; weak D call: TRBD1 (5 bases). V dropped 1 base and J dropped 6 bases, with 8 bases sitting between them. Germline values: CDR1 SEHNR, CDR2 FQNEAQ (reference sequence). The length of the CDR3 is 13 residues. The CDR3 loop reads CASSLEAGDTQYF. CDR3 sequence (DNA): TGTGCCAGCAGCTTAGAGGCAGGGGATACGCAGTATTTT.

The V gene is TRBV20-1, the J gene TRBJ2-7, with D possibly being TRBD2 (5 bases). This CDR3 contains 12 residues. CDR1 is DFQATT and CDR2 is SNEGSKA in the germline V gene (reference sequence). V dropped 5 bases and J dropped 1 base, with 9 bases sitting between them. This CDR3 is CSAPRGSYEQYF. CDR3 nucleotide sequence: TGCAGTGCTCCCAGAGGGTCCTACGAGCAGTACTTC.